Listed here are 4 T cell receptor beta chains from one sample, sequenced in a study of blood T cell repertoires in COVID-19. This table comes from immunoSEQ multiplex PCR, and its TCRdb copy is limited to in-frame clones, with some not included. The sample holds 150,000 to 200,000 clones, 70% to 90% seen once. Source material: peripheral blood. These receptor sequences come from a man in his fifties or sixties with active or convalescent COVID-19.

The chain combines TRBV7-2 with TRBJ1-2; tentative D call: TRBD1 (6 bases). The CDR3 is made up of 12 amino acids. The V and J ends lost 5 bases and 4 bases respectively, with 8 bases between them. The germline gives CDR1 SGHTA, CDR2 FQGNSA. CDR3 nucleotide sequence: TGTGCCAGCAGCAGGGGGAGCTATGGCTACACCTTC. This encodes CASSRGSYGYTF.

The V call is TRBV30, the J call TRBJ2-7; a possible D gene is TRBD1 (5 bases). CDR3 length: 15 residues. Germline V gene sequence: CDR1 GTSNPN, CDR2 SVGIG (reference sequence). The V end lost 0 bases, the J end lost 6 bases, and 18 bases lay between the germline ends. The CDR3 DNA is TGTGCCTGGAGTGTACAAGGGGCCCTAGGTAGCGAGCAGTACTTC. Translated, it gives CAWSVQGALGSEQYF.

The V and J genes are TRBV2 and TRBJ1-1; no firm D call. The V gene lost 3 bases and the J gene lost 12 bases, with 8 bases spanning the gap. Germline assignment: CDR1 SNHLY and CDR2 FYNNEI. This CDR3 spans 10 amino acids. The CDR3 DNA reads as TGTGCCAGCAGTGAGAGAGGGACTTTCTTT. It codes for CASSERGTFF.

The DNA for the CDR3 is TGTGCCAGCAGTTTTTCGGGGAGCTATGGCTACACCTTC. Its translation is CASSFSGSYGYTF. J is TRBJ1-2 and V is TRBV12-3 or TRBV12-4; no clear D gene. The CDR3 runs to 13 residues. V shed 3 bases and J shed 4 bases, with 9 bases lying between them.